This is a list of T cell receptor beta chains from one sample in a study of blood T cell repertoires in COVID-19. Method: immunoSEQ multiplex PCR; TCRdb's copy keeps in-frame clones and lacks some. The sample has roughly 310,000 clones; about nine tenths are singletons. The sample taken for sequencing was PBMCs or T cells enriched from blood (not recorded which). These receptors all stem from a man in his 60s who had recovered from COVID-19. CDR3s include the opening cysteine and the closing phenylalanine or tryptophan. Each record gives: clone size, J gene, V gene, D gene, CDR3 DNA, CDR3 protein. D genes are given only for firm matches. Clone sizes are given selectively: once, few, many, or a class where the clone is expanded.

once	TRBJ2-3	TRBV4-3	TRBD2	TGCGCCAGCAGCCAAGATCGATTCGCGGGGGGCCTCACAGATACGCAGTATTTT	CASSQDRFAGGLTDTQYF
few	TRBJ1-1	TRBV6-1	-	TGTGCCAGCAGTGAACGGTACACGTGGGCGGGAAGCACTGAAGCTTTCTTT	CASSERYTWAGSTEAFF
-	TRBJ2-2	TRBV3-1/TRBV3-2	-	TGTGCCAGCAGCCAACCACGGGGCGGGGAGCTGTTTTTT	CASSQPRGGELFF
once	TRBJ1-4	TRBV18	-	TGTGCCAGCTCACCTGCACTGCGGGAAAAACTGTTTTTT	CASSPALREKLFF
-	TRBJ1-2	TRBV2	TRBD1	TGTGCCAGCAGTGCCAACAGGGGGCGCGGATATGGCTACACCTTC	CASSANRGRGYGYTF
-	TRBJ1-1	TRBV19	TRBD1	TGTGCCAGTCGTCAGGGGGCCAACACTGAAGCTTTCTTT	CASRQGANTEAFF
-	TRBJ2-7	TRBV5-5	-	TGTGCCAGCAGCTTACCCGGTGGAGGCTACGAGCAGTACTTC	CASSLPGGGYEQYF
-	TRBJ2-5	TRBV6-5	TRBD1	TGTGCCAGCAGTATTACAGGGGGAGCAGAGACCCAGTACTTC	CASSITGGAETQYF
medium-sized	TRBJ2-3	TRBV15	-	TGTGCCACCAGCAGAGGTGACGGGAGTTCAGATACGCAGTATTTT	CATSRGDGSSDTQYF
-	TRBJ2-3	TRBV5-5	TRBD1	TGTGCCAGCACCCATAGGAGAGGGACAGAGACAGATACGCAGTATTTT	CASTHRRGTETDTQYF
-	TRBJ1-5	TRBV19	-	TGTGCCAGTAGTATGGCCGCTAATCAGCCCCAGCATTTT	CASSMAANQPQHF
-	TRBJ1-5	TRBV15	-	TGTGCCACCAGCAGGGCAGGAGGACGGGGGCAGCCCCAGCATTTT	CATSRAGGRGQPQHF
-	TRBJ1-1	TRBV11-2	-	TGTGCCAGCAGCCAAAACAGGATTGAAGCTTTCTTT	CASSQNRIEAFF
-	TRBJ1-5	TRBV7-9	-	TGTGCCAGCAGCTTAGATCGTCAGCCCCAGCATTTT	CASSLDRQPQHF
-	TRBJ2-2	TRBV28	TRBD2	TGTGCCAGCAGTTTTGGCGGGAGGACCACCGGGGAGCTGTTTTTT	CASSFGGRTTGELFF
-	TRBJ1-1	TRBV28	-	TGTGCCAGCGGGGGTGGACAGAGGAACACTGAAGCTTTCTTT	CASGGGQRNTEAFF
few	TRBJ1-1	TRBV7-8	-	TGTGCCAGCACGGGGGGGAGAGGGGACACTGAAGCTTTCTTT	CASTGGRGDTEAFF
-	TRBJ1-4	TRBV6-5	-	TGTGCCAGCAGTACAGGGTGGACTAATGAAAAACTGTTTTTT	CASSTGWTNEKLFF
-	TRBJ2-2	TRBV19	TRBD2	TGTGCCAGTCTTAGGGGTACTAGCGGGAGACCAGACCCACGTACCGGGGAGCTGTTTTTT	CASLRGTSGRPDPRTGELFF
few	TRBJ2-4	TRBV6-5	TRBD1	TGTGCCAGCAGTTACTCACAGGGGACGAACATTCAGTACTTC	CASSYSQGTNIQYF
-	TRBJ2-7	TRBV7-9	-	TGTGCCAGCAGTCGAGCGGCGTACGAGCAGTACTTC	CASSRAAYEQYF
-	TRBJ1-6	TRBV15	-	TGTGCCACCAGCAGAGATCGCAGGCAGTTGGGAGTAGGGCCCCTCCACTTT	CATSRDRRQLGVGPLHF
-	TRBJ1-5	TRBV3-1/TRBV3-2	-	TGTGCCAGCAGCCAAGATGGCGGGTCTGGGCCCCAGCATTTT	CASSQDGGSGPQHF
-	TRBJ1-2	TRBV5-1	-	TGCGCCAGCAGCCAACGTCCGGGGACTGACTATGGCTACACCTTC	CASSQRPGTDYGYTF
-	TRBJ1-1	TRBV20-1	-	TGCAGTGCTAGACTTGAGGAAGCTTTCTTT	CSARLEEAFF
few	TRBJ2-7	TRBV15	-	TGTGCCACCAGCAGAGCTCCGAGCGGGTCCTACGAGCAGTACTTC	CATSRAPSGSYEQYF